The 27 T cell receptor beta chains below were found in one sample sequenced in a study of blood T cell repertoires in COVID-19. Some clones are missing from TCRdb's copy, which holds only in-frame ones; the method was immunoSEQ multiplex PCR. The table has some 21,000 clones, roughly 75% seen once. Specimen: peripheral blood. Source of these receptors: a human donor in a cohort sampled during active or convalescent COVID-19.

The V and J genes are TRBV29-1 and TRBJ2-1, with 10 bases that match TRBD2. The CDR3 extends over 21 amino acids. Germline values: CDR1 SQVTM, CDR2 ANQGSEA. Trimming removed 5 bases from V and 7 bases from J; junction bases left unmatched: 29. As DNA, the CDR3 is TGCAGCGTTTCCCCTCCCCCCCTCAGGGCTCGGGGGGGACTAGCGTTTAATGAGCAGTTCTTC. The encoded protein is CSVSPPPLRARGGLAFNEQFF.

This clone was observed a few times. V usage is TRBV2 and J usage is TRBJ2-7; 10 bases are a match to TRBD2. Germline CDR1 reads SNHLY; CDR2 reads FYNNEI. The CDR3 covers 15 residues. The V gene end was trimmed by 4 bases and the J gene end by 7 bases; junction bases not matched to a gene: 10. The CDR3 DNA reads TGTGCCAGCAGTGGGCGTCTAGCGGGAGTAGGGGAGCAGTACTTC. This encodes CASSGRLAGVGEQYF.

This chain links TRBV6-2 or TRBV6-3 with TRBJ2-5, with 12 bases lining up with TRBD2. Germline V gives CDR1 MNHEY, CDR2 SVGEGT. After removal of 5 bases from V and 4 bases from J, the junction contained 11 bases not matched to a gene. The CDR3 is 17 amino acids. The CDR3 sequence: CASSGLAGRTRRETQYF. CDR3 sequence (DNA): TGTGCCAGCAGTGGACTAGCGGGGAGAACACGTCGAGAGACCCAGTACTTC.

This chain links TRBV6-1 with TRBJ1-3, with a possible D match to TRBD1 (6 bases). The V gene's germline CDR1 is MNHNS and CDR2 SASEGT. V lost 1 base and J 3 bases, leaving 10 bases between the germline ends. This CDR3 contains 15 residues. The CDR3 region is CASSEGGGFGNTIYF. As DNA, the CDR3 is TGTGCCAGCAGTGAAGGGGGGGGCTTTGGAAACACCATATATTTT.

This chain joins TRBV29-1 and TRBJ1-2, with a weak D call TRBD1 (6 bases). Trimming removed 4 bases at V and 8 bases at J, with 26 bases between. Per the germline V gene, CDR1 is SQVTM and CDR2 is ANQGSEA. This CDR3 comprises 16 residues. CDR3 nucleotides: TGCAGCGTTGGTAAAGACAGGCTGAGGTGGAATGACGGCTACACCTTC. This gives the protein CSVGKDRLRWNDGYTF. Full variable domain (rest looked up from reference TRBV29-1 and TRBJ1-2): SAVISQKPSRDICQRGTSLTIQCQVDSQVTMMFWYRQQPGQSLTLIATANQGSEATYESGFVIDKFPISRPNLTFSTLTVSNMSPEDSSIYLCSVGKDRLRWNDGYTFGSGTRLTVV.

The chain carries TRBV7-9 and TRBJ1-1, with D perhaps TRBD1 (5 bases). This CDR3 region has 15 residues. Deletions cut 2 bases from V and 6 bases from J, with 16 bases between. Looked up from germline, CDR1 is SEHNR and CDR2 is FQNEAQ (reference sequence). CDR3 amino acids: CASSLMRGSFAEAFF. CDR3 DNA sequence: TGTGCCAGCAGCTTAATGCGGGGGAGCTTCGCTGAAGCTTTCTTT.

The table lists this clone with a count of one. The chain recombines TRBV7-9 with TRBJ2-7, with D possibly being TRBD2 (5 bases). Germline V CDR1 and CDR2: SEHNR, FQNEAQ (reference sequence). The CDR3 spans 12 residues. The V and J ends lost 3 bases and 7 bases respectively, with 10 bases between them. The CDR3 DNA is TGTGCCAGCAGCTTTAGCAGAGGGGAGCAGTACTTC. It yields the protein CASSFSRGEQYF.

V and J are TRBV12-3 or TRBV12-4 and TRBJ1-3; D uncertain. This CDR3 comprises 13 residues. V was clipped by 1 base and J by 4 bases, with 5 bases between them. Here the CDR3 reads CASSLVVGNTIYF. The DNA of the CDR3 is TGTGCCAGCAGTTTAGTAGTCGGAAACACCATATATTTT.

The CDR3 nucleotides read TGTGCCAGCAGCTTAGAACTGGGACAGGGGTACGAGCAGTACGTC. This gives the protein CASSLELGQGYEQYV. This sequence joins TRBV11-2 and TRBJ2-7; 10 nucleotides match TRBD1. This CDR3 is 15 amino acids long. V lost 0 bases and J lost 4; bases outside the gene matches: 3. Germline lookup yields CDR1 SGHAT and CDR2 FQNNGV.

CDR3 residues: CASSLRDRYNEQFF. CDR3 coding DNA: TGTGCCAGCAGTCTCCGGGACAGGTACAATGAGCAGTTCTTC. The rearrangement uses TRBV3-1 (or the pseudogene TRBV3-2) and TRBJ2-1; 8 bases fit TRBD1. This CDR3 has 14 residues. Germline V gene lookup returns CDR1 LGHDT and CDR2 YNNKEL (reference sequence). V lost 6 bases and J lost 4; bases outside the gene matches: 5.

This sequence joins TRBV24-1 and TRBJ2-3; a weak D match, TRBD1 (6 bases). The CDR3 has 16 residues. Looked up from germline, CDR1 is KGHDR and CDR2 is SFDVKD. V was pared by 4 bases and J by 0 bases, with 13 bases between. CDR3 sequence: CATSDFDRTSTDTQYF. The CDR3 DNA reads TGTGCCACCAGTGACTTCGACAGGACCAGCACAGATACGCAGTATTTT.

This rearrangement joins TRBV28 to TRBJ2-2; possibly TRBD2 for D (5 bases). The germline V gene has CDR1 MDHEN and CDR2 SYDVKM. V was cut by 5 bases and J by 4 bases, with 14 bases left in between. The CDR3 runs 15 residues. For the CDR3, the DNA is TGTGCCAGCAGTCCCGGGATAATTGTCACCGGGGAGCTGTTTTTT. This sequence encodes CASSPGIIVTGELFF.

The CDR3: CASSQEGRGRGTDTQYF. The CDR3 DNA sequence: TGTGCCAGCAGCCAAGAGGGCAGGGGACGGGGTACAGATACGCAGTATTTT. The chain employs TRBV4-2 and TRBJ2-3, with TRBD1 as a possible D gene (6 bases). Between the trimmed V and J ends, which lost 0 bases and 3 bases, there was a span of 16 bases. Germline CDR1 is LGHNA and CDR2 is YNFKEQ. The CDR3 extends over 17 amino acids.

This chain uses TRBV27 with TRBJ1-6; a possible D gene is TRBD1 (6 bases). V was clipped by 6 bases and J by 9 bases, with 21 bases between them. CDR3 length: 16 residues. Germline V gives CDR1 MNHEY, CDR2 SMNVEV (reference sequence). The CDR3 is CASRKPGHRTSSPLHF. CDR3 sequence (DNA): TGTGCCAGCAGAAAACCGGGACACCGAACCAGTTCACCCCTCCACTTT.

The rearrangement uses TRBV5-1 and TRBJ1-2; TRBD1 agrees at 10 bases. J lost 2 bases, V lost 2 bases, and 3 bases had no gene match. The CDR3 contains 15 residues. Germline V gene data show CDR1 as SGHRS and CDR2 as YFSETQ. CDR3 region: CASSFSGQGNYGYTF. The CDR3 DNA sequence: TGCGCCAGCAGCTTCTCGGGACAGGGGAACTATGGCTACACCTTC.

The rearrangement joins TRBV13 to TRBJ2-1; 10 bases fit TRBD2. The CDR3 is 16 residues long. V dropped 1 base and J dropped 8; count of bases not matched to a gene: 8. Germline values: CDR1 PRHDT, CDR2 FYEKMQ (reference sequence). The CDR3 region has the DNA TGTGCCAGCAGCTTAGAGAGCGGGGGGGCGCTCCATGAGCAGTTCTTC. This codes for CASSLESGGALHEQFF. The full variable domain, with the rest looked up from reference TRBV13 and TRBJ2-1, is AAGVIQSPRHLIKEKRETATLKCYPIPRHDTVYWYQQGPGQDPQFLISFYEKMQSDKGSIPDRFSAQQFSDYHSELNMSSLELGDSALYFCASSLESGGALHEQFFGPGTRLTVL.

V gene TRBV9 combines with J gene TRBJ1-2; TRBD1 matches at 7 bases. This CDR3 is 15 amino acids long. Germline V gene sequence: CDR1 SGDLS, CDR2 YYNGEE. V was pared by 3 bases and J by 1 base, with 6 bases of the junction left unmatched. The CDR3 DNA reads TGTGCCAGCAGCGCAGGGGACAGACTTAACTATGGCTACACCTTC. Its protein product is CASSAGDRLNYGYTF. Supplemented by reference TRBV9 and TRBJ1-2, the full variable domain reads DSGVTQTPKHLITATGQRVTLRCSPRSGDLSVYWYQQSLDQGLQFLIQYYNGEERAKGNILERFSAQQFPDLHSELNLSSLELGDSALYFCASSAGDRLNYGYTFGSGTRLTVV.

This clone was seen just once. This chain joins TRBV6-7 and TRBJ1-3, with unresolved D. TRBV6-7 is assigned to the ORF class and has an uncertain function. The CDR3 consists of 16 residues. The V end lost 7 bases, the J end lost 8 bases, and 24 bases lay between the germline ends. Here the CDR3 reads CASTLSRTPLHYTIYF. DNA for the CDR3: TGTGCCAGCACCTTGAGCCGAACTCCACTCCACTACACCATATATTTT.

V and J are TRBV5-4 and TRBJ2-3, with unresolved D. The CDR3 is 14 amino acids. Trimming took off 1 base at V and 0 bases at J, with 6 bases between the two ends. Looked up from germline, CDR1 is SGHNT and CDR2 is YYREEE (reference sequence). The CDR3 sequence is CASSLLSSTDTQYF. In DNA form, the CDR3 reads TGTGCCAGCAGCTTGTTGTCTAGCACAGATACGCAGTATTTT.

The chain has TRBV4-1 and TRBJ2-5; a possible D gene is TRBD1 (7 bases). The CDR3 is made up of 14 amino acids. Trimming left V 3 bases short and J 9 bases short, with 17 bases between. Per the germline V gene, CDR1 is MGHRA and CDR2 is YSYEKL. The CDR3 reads CASSQQKEGAAQYF. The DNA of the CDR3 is TGCGCCAGCAGCCAGCAGAAGGAGGGGGCTGCCCAGTACTTC.

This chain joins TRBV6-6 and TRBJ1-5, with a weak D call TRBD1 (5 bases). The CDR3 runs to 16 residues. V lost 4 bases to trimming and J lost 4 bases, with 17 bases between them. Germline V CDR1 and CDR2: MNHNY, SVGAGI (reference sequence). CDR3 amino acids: CASSSWGGEGNQPQHF. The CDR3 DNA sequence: TGTGCCAGCAGTTCCTGGGGGGGAGAGGGGAATCAGCCCCAGCATTTT.

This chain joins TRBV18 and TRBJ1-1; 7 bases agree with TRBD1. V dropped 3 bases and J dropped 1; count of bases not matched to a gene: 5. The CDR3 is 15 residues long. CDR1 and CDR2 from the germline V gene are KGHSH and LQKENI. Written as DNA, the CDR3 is TGTGCCAGCTCACCCGCGACAGGGAGGAACACTGAAGCTTTCTTT. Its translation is CASSPATGRNTEAFF.

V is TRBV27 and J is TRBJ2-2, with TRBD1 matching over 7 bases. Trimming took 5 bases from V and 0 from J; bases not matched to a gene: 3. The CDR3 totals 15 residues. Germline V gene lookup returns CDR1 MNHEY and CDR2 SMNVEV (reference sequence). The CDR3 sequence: CASSTRGTNTGELFF. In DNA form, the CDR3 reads TGTGCCAGCAGTACCAGGGGGACGAACACCGGGGAGCTGTTTTTT.

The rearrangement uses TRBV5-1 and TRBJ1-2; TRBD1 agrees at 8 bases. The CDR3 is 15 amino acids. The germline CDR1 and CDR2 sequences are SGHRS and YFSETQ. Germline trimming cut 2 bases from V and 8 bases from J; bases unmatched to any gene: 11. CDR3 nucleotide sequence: TGCGCCAGCAGCTTAGCGCAGGGGGCTATTAGCGGCTACACCTTC. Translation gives CASSLAQGAISGYTF.

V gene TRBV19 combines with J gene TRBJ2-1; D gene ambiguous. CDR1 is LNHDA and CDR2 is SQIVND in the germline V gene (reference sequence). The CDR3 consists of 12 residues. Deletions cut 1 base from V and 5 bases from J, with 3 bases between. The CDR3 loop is CASSIVNNEQFF. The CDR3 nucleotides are TGTGCCAGTAGTATAGTTAACAATGAGCAGTTCTTC.

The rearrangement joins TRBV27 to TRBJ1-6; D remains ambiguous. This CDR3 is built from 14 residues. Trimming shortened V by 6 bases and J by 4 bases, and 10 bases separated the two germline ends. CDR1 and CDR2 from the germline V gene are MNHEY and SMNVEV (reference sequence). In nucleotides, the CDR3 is TGTGCCAGCAGGTCGACACTTTATAATTCACCCCTCCACTTT. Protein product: CASRSTLYNSPLHF.

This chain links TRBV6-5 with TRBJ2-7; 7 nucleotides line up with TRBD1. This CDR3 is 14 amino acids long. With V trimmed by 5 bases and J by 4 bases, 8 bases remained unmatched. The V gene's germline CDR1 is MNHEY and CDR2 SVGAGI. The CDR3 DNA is TGTGCCAGCAGTCCACGGGACAGCCTTTACGAGCAGTACTTC. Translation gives CASSPRDSLYEQYF.